These 5 T cell receptor beta chains came from one sample sequenced in a study of cytotoxic CD8 clonotypes in ibrutinib-treated CLL. Here immunoSEQ multiplex PCR was the method, and the copy in TCRdb shows in-frame clones only, minus some. The sample records fewer than 75,000 clones, less than 75% being singletons. The sequencing here drew on PBMCs, taken after 12 months of ibrutinib treatment. Receptors originate from a human donor with chronic lymphocytic leukemia.

This clone was seen a few times. This rearrangement joins TRBV2 to TRBJ1-2; possible D gene TRBD1, 6 bases. The CDR3 runs to 14 residues. V dropped 10 bases and J dropped 7 bases, with 22 bases sitting between them. Germline CDR1 reads SNHLY; CDR2 reads FYNNEI. CDR3 loop: CANGGTVGGVGYTF. CDR3 sequence (DNA): TGTGCCAATGGGGGCACGGTAGGAGGGGTTGGCTACACCTTC.

The chain employs TRBV7-9 and TRBJ1-3; TRBD1 might be the D (5 bases). Germline CDR1 is SEHNR and CDR2 is FQNEAQ (reference sequence). V was shortened by 3 bases and J by 2 bases, with 14 bases between the two germline ends. The CDR3 has 16 amino acids. The DNA of the CDR3 is TGTGCCAGCAGCTTCCGGGACCCGAGGCCTGGAAACACCATATATTTT. Its translation: CASSFRDPRPGNTIYF.

J is TRBJ2-1 and V is TRBV11-2, with D uncertain. The V gene's germline CDR1 is SGHAT and CDR2 FQNNGV. Trimming took off 0 bases at V and 3 bases at J, with 6 bases between the two ends. The CDR3 consists of 14 residues. The CDR3, as DNA: TGTGCCAGCAGCTTAGATCGCGGCTACAATGAGCAGTTCTTC. Translation gives CASSLDRGYNEQFF.

This chain links TRBV6-5 with TRBJ1-2, with a weak D call TRBD1 (6 bases). V was shortened by 2 bases and J by 4 bases, with 8 bases between the two germline ends. The CDR3 totals 13 residues. CDR1 is MNHEY and CDR2 is SVGAGI in the germline V gene. CDR3 nucleotides: TGTGCCAGCAGTTACCAACAGGGCTATGGCTACACCTTC. This gives the protein CASSYQQGYGYTF.

The rearrangement uses TRBV5-1 and TRBJ2-2; D might be TRBD2 (6 bases). Germline V gives CDR1 SGHRS, CDR2 YFSETQ. Trimming shortened V by 4 bases and J by 6 bases, and 10 bases separated the two germline ends. The CDR3 extends over 13 amino acids. CDR3 sequence (DNA): TGCGCCAGCAGCCCGGAGGGATCCGGGGAGCTGTTTTTT. It specifies CASSPEGSGELFF.